Shown below are 10 T cell receptor beta chains from a single sample sequenced in a study of metastatic and nonmetastatic thyroid tumors. Before thyroid surgery, none of the patients had received any treatment. TCRdb reprocessed the PCR reads using MiXCR. This sample carries about 93,000 clones, approximately 11% of them seen once, and the ten largest clones take approximately 11%. The specimen sequenced was blood. The receptors stem from a female donor with papillary thyroid cancer or a benign thyroid nodule (not recorded which). Some clones in this sample may be carry-over from other donors' samples.

In its sample, this clone was seen many times. V and J are TRBV6-1 and TRBJ2-7, with TRBD1 identical over 11 bases. This CDR3 contains 18 residues. Germline CDR1 is MNHNS and CDR2 is SASEGT. With V trimmed by 5 bases and J by 2 bases, 14 bases remained unmatched. CDR3 bases: TGTGCCAGCAGTCGAAGCCGTTATCCGGGACAGGGGGCCTACGAGCAGTACTTC. Residues: CASSRSRYPGQGAYEQYF.

In its sample, this clone was seen many times. V is TRBV24-1 and J is TRBJ2-1; 10 bases map to TRBD2. This CDR3 is 18 amino acids long. V was pared by 0 bases and J by 7 bases, with 11 bases of the junction left unmatched. The V gene's germline CDR1 is KGHDR and CDR2 SFDVKD. CDR3 region: CATSDLPRAGGPINEQFF. The CDR3 DNA follows: TGTGCCACCAGTGATTTGCCTAGAGCGGGAGGGCCGATAAATGAGCAGTTCTTC.

This chain links TRBV5-1 with TRBJ1-4; 10 bases are a match to TRBD1. CDR1 and CDR2 from the germline V gene are SGHRS and YFSETQ. CDR3 length: 17 residues. CDR3 residues: CAISQTGGLTSSEKLFF. In DNA form, the CDR3 reads TGCGCTATCAGCCAGACAGGGGGCTTGACTTCTAGTGAAAAACTGTTTTTT. Filled out from reference TRBV5-1 and TRBJ1-4, the complete variable domain reads KAGVTQTPRYLIKTRGQQVTLSCSPISGHRSVSWYQQTPGQGLQFLFEYFSETQRNKGNFPGRFSGRQFSNSRSEMNVSTLELGDSALYLCAISQTGGLTSSEKLFFGSGTQLSVL.

This clone was observed at least ten times. V usage is TRBV20-1 and J usage is TRBJ2-7, with D perhaps TRBD2 (6 bases). V was trimmed by 3 bases and J by 1 base, leaving 25 bases between them. There are 18 residues in the CDR3. CDR1 is DFQATT, CDR2 SNEGSKA, per germline (reference sequence). The CDR3 DNA reads TGCAGTGCTAGTACCGCGGGGTTTGGCGGGTTGAGATCCTACGAGCAGTACTTC. Translation gives CSASTAGFGGLRSYEQYF.

The table lists this clone with many counts. V is TRBV12-3 or TRBV12-4 and J is TRBJ1-1; D possibly corresponds to TRBD1 (6 bases). The CDR3 covers 14 residues. With 5 bases removed from V and 5 bases from J, the gap between germline ends came to 15 bases. The CDR3 DNA sequence: TGTGCCAGCAGTCCACCCACAGGGAGGACTGAAGCTTTCTTT. It specifies CASSPPTGRTEAFF.

In this sample, this clone turned up a few times. The chain combines TRBV28 with TRBJ1-2; D unresolved. The CDR3 has 13 amino acids. V lost 1 base and J lost 3, with 6 bases in between. The germline V gene encodes CDR1 MDHEN and CDR2 SYDVKM. The CDR3 loop is CASSLFRYYGYTF. The CDR3 region has the DNA TGTGCCAGCAGTTTATTCAGGTACTATGGCTACACCTTC.

This clone was seen ten or more times. As DNA, the CDR3 is TGTGCCAGCAGCTTAGAAACCGGGGAGCTGTTTTTT. It specifies CASSLETGELFF. The V call is TRBV7-2, the J call TRBJ2-2; no definite D call. Germline CDR1 is SGHTA and CDR2 is FQGNSA. There are 12 residues in the CDR3. Trimming removed 1 base from V and 5 bases from J, with 2 bases in between.

This clone was detected only a few times. This sequence joins TRBV19 and TRBJ2-1, with D unresolved. Germline CDR1 LNHDA, CDR2 SQIVND (reference sequence). V gave up 0 bases and J gave up 0 bases, with 24 bases separating them. The CDR3 sequence is 21 residues long. DNA of the CDR3: TGTGCCAGTAGTATAGATCTTGTTGGAGTGAGCTCCTCGCCCTCCTACAATGAGCAGTTCTTC. Translation gives CASSIDLVGVSSSPSYNEQFF.

This clone was seen many times. This rearrangement joins TRBV6-1 to TRBJ2-2; no clear D. CDR1 is MNHNS, CDR2 SASEGT, per germline. The V gene lost 1 base and the J gene lost 5 bases, with 5 bases spanning the gap. This CDR3 contains 13 residues. CDR3 residues: CASSEGSTGELFF. The CDR3 DNA follows: TGTGCCAGCAGTGAAGGGTCGACCGGGGAGCTGTTTTTT.

This clone has a handful of counts. Since a much larger clone is just one base distant, this may be a read error. Distinct nucleotide sequences in the sample also encode this CDR3. V gene TRBV2 combines with J gene TRBJ1-1; D remains unclear. The V gene's germline CDR1 is SNHLY and CDR2 FYNNEI. The CDR3 is 13 amino acids. CDR3 amino acids: CASSVYSSAEAFF. In nucleotides, the CDR3 is TGTGCCAGCAGTGTATACAGCAGCGCTGAAGCCTTCTTT.